Listed below are T cell receptor beta chains from one sample, sequenced in a study of T cells in Graves' hyperthyroidism and ophthalmopathy. MiXCR was run by TCRdb on the multiplex PCR reads, yielding one entry per CDR3 protein. The repertoire includes about 600,000 distinct CDR3 sequences, 12% to 15% of them detected once, and approximately 6.4% sits in the top ten. Sequencing used blood. These receptors all come from a woman aged 18 to 35 with Graves' ophthalmopathy. Both conserved end residues are part of each CDR3. A D gene is named only where the DNA matches it firmly. Clone size is shown for a subset of rows, as once, few, many or a class of expanded clone.

J gene: TRBJ2-7; V gene: TRBV4-1; D gene: TRBD1; clone size: NA; CDR3 protein: CASSAAGTASYEQYF; CDR3 DNA: TGCGCCAGCAGCGCAGCCGGGACAGCCTCCTACGAGCAGTACTTC
J gene: TRBJ1-1; V gene: TRBV6-1; D gene: NA; clone size: many; CDR3 protein: CASTLDTNAEAFF; CDR3 DNA: TGTGCCAGCACCCTGGACACTAACGCTGAAGCTTTCTTT
J gene: TRBJ2-3; V gene: TRBV2; D gene: TRBD2; clone size: NA; CDR3 protein: CASSAGTSGKADTQYF; CDR3 DNA: TGTGCCAGCAGCGCAGGGACTAGCGGGAAGGCAGATACGCAGTATTTT
J gene: TRBJ1-5; V gene: TRBV5-5; D gene: TRBD1; clone size: many; CDR3 protein: CASSTGQGQGQPQHF; CDR3 DNA: TGTGCCAGCAGCACGGGACAGGGACAGGGGCAGCCCCAGCATTTT
J gene: TRBJ1-6; V gene: TRBV20-1; D gene: NA; clone size: NA; CDR3 protein: CSATDGRERNSPLHF; CDR3 DNA: TGCAGTGCCACCGACGGGAGGGAAAGAAATTCACCCCTCCACTTT
J gene: TRBJ2-3; V gene: TRBV12-3/TRBV12-4; D gene: NA; clone size: many; CDR3 protein: CASWDLSTDTQYF; CDR3 DNA: TGTGCCAGTTGGGACTTAAGCACAGATACGCAGTATTTT
J gene: TRBJ2-2; V gene: TRBV11-2; D gene: NA; clone size: few; CDR3 protein: CASSSKQGYTGELFF; CDR3 DNA: TGTGCCAGCAGCTCAAAACAGGGTTACACCGGGGAGCTGTTTTTT
J gene: TRBJ2-7; V gene: TRBV11-3; D gene: TRBD2; clone size: many; CDR3 protein: CASSLILAGSYEQYF; CDR3 DNA: TGTGCCAGCAGCTTAATTTTAGCGGGATCCTACGAGCAGTACTTC
J gene: TRBJ2-3; V gene: TRBV2; D gene: NA; clone size: many; CDR3 protein: CASRTGRFTDTQYF; CDR3 DNA: TGTGCCAGCAGGACCGGCAGATTTACAGATACGCAGTATTTT
J gene: TRBJ2-1; V gene: TRBV3-1; D gene: NA; clone size: NA; CDR3 protein: CASSQSTWRYTYNEQFF; CDR3 DNA: TGTGCCAGCAGCCAATCCACTTGGAGATACACCTACAATGAGCAGTTCTTC
J gene: TRBJ2-2; V gene: TRBV15; D gene: TRBD1; clone size: NA; CDR3 protein: CAASAPGTGIGTGELFF; CDR3 DNA: TGTGCCGCCAGCGCTCCCGGGACAGGGATCGGAACCGGGGAGCTGTTTTTT
J gene: TRBJ1-2; V gene: TRBV7-9; D gene: NA; clone size: NA; CDR3 protein: CASSPLDLTNYGYTF; CDR3 DNA: TGTGCCAGCAGCCCCCTGGACTTAACTAACTATGGCTACACCTTC
J gene: TRBJ2-2; V gene: TRBV12-3/TRBV12-4; D gene: NA; clone size: many; CDR3 protein: CASGDTPGTGELFF; CDR3 DNA: TGTGCCAGCGGAGACACCCCTGGAACCGGGGAGCTGTTTTTT
J gene: TRBJ1-4; V gene: TRBV6-5; D gene: TRBD1; clone size: few; CDR3 protein: CASSYPDRENEKLFF; CDR3 DNA: TGTGCCAGCAGTTACCCGGACAGGGAGAATGAAAAACTGTTTTTT
J gene: TRBJ2-3; V gene: TRBV28; D gene: TRBD1; clone size: NA; CDR3 protein: CASQTGGPDTQYF; CDR3 DNA: TGTGCCAGCCAGACAGGGGGCCCAGATACGCAGTATTTT
J gene: TRBJ2-3; V gene: TRBV6-2/TRBV6-3; D gene: NA; clone size: NA; CDR3 protein: CASSYGQTISTDTQYF; CDR3 DNA: TGTGCCAGCAGTTACGGGCAGACCATTAGCACAGATACGCAGTATTTT
J gene: TRBJ2-7; V gene: TRBV27; D gene: NA; clone size: many; CDR3 protein: CASSLLLPTGISYEQYF; CDR3 DNA: TGTGCCAGCAGTTTATTGCTCCCCACGGGAATCTCCTACGAGCAGTACTTC
J gene: TRBJ1-2; V gene: TRBV7-9; D gene: TRBD1; clone size: few; CDR3 protein: CASSPTRTGDSNYGYTF; CDR3 DNA: TGTGCCAGCAGCCCAACGAGGACAGGCGATAGTAACTATGGCTACACCTTC
J gene: TRBJ2-7; V gene: TRBV2; D gene: TRBD1; clone size: many; CDR3 protein: CASRAGQGSFYEQYF; CDR3 DNA: TGTGCCAGCAGGGCCGGACAGGGGTCCTTCTACGAGCAGTACTTC